This section outlines one TCR beta chain sequence together with its context. Its target is unknown. The CDR3 consists of 14 residues. The germline V gene has CDR1 MNHEY and CDR2 SVGAGI. V was pared by 4 bases and J by 5 bases, with 6 bases of the junction left unmatched. All participating donors were Caucasian adults from Nashville, Tennessee. This entry belongs to a study of shared clonotypes between healthy human individuals. The authors ran the assay at deep level. In the original analysis: Junction-only immunoSEQ data arrived without quality scores, meaning filtering differed. Assay used: immunoSEQ multiplex PCR; TCRdb lists only in-frame clones, some missing. The D gene and trimming were derived from the DNA, and the V and J assignments and clone size from that table. The repertoire consists of a few million clones, with over 85% occurring once and the leading ten covering about 0.13%. Study-wide findings and caveats: Inspection by rarefaction showed sorted-subset sequencing to be incomplete despite large depth.

This receptor was identified in a man between 18 and 35 years old in good health. The sequenced material came from naive CD4+ T cells sorted from blood. Subset here: CD45RA+ positively selected. The V gene is TRBV6-5, the J gene TRBJ2-3, with TRBD1 matching 7 bases. This chain's CDR3 is CASSSKGAGDTQYF. As DNA, the CDR3 is TGTGCCAGCAGTTCAAAGGGGGCGGGAGATACGCAGTATTTT.